This T cell receptor (beta chain) derives from a study of CD8 T cells in ankylosing spondylitis. This clonotype was counted only a few times. Trimming took 2 bases from V and 7 from J, leaving 12 bases between them. From germline, CDR1 is SGHRS and CDR2 YFSETQ. The CDR3 totals 13 residues. Quantitative barcoded 5'-RACE was used to prepare TCR beta libraries. A single record per CDR3 protein comes from TCRdb applying MiXCR to the 5' RACE reads. The sample contains around 230,000 distinct CDR3 sequences, 8% to 9.5% of which appear only once. The sequenced sample consisted of blood, either unsorted or a sorted T cell fraction (not recorded which). This clonotype was obtained from a male donor with ankylosing spondylitis or in good health (not recorded which). The rearrangement joins TRBV5-1 to TRBJ1-1; D is uncertain. The CDR3 bases are TGCGCCAGCAGCTTCGGGCACAGTTATGAAGCTTTCTTT. Translating it yields CASSFGHSYEAFF.